A single sample is the source of the 21 T cell receptor beta chains below, sequenced in a study of early T cells in non-severe SARS-CoV-2 infection. TCRdb fed the 5' RACE reads into MiXCR, producing one record per CDR3 protein. The sample comprises under 85,000 distinct CDR3 sequences, less than 5.5% of which are singletons, and roughly 6.6% rests with the top ten. The sample consisted of whole blood, taken at baseline. Receptors were obtained from an adult who was a healthcare worker with PCR-confirmed SARS-CoV-2 infection or an uninfected control (not recorded which).

This clonotype was counted many times. The gene calls are TRBV11-3 and TRBJ2-1; 8 bases match TRBD2. Germline CDR1 SGHNT, CDR2 YENEEA. This CDR3 is 14 amino acids long. With V trimmed by 5 bases and J by 6 bases, 6 bases remained unmatched. The CDR3 coding sequence is TGTGCCAGCAGCCCGCGAGGACTAGCCAATGAGCAGTTCTTC. Protein sequence: CASSPRGLANEQFF.

This clonotype appeared many times. The chain is built from TRBV20-1 and TRBJ1-6; D may be TRBD1 (5 bases). CDR1 DFQATT and CDR2 SNEGSKA come from the germline V gene (reference sequence). V was pared by 4 bases and J by 7 bases, with 17 bases between. The CDR3 is 15 amino acids. CDR3 sequence: CSAKGTTVNNSPLHF. DNA for the CDR3: TGCAGTGCTAAGGGGACTACGGTCAACAATTCACCCCTCCACTTT.

This clonotype was seen a few times. This chain joins TRBV28 and TRBJ2-6; D is uncertain. CDR1 and CDR2 from the germline V gene are MDHEN and SYDVKM. Trimming cost V 9 bases and J 2 bases, with 8 bases left between them. This CDR3 has 13 residues. CDR3 residues: CASIIPGANVLTF. CDR3 coding DNA: TGTGCCAGTATAATCCCTGGGGCCAACGTCCTGACTTTC.

This clonotype was seen only a few times. The rearrangement uses TRBV5-1 and TRBJ2-3, with 12 bases that match TRBD1. Germline V gene lookup returns CDR1 SGHRS and CDR2 YFSETQ. There are 15 residues in the CDR3. J gave up 4 bases and V 4 bases, and 4 bases lay outside the gene matches. The CDR3 reads CASSPGTGGPDTQYF. The CDR3, as DNA: TGCGCCAGCAGCCCCGGGACAGGGGGCCCAGATACGCAGTATTTT.

V gene TRBV20-1 combines with J gene TRBJ2-3; D uncertain. The CDR3 totals 13 residues. Trimming removed 7 bases from V and 0 bases from J, with 11 bases in between. CDR1 is DFQATT and CDR2 is SNEGSKA in the germline V gene (reference sequence). The CDR3 reads CSVGIGSTDTQYF. The CDR3 nucleotides are TGCAGTGTGGGGATCGGTAGCACAGATACGCAGTATTTT.

The table lists this clonotype with many counts. The chain combines TRBV12-3 or TRBV12-4 with TRBJ2-7; D possibly corresponds to TRBD1 (6 bases). CDR3 length: 13 amino acids. V dropped 2 bases and J dropped 4 bases, with 9 bases sitting between them. This CDR3 is CASSLTQGYEQYF. CDR3 DNA sequence: TGTGCCAGCAGTTTAACGCAGGGGTACGAGCAGTACTTC.

In this sample, this clonotype turned up a few times. The genes are TRBV5-1 and TRBJ2-3, with 9 bases lining up with TRBD2. Trimming removed 4 bases from V and 3 bases from J; junction bases left unmatched: 9. CDR1 SGHRS and CDR2 YFSETQ come from the germline V gene. This CDR3 has 16 amino acids. CDR3 in DNA: TGCGCCAGCAGCCCCATAGCGGGAGAAGTTACAGATACGCAGTATTTT. The encoded protein is CASSPIAGEVTDTQYF.

Many counts were recorded for this clonotype. A junction boundary mismatches the germline segment, possibly from a read error. The chain uses TRBV29-1 and TRBJ1-5; D might be TRBD1 (6 bases). CDR1 and CDR2 (germline): SQVTM, ANQGSEA. This CDR3 region has 12 residues. The CDR3 loop reads CSVSGEEQLQHF. CDR3 bases: TGCAGCGTTTCAGGGGAGGAGCAGCTCCAGCATTTT. Full variable domain (missing parts from reference TRBV29-1 and TRBJ1-5): SAVISQKPSRDICQRGTSLTIQCQVDSQVTMMFWYRQQPGQSLTLIATANQGSEATYESGFVIDKFPISRPNLTFSTLTVSNMSPEDSSIYLCSVSGEEQLQHFGDGTRLSIL.

This clonotype was detected many times. The gene calls are TRBV6-6 and TRBJ1-5; 7 bases align to TRBD1. The germline gives CDR1 MNHNY, CDR2 SVGAGI (reference sequence). V shed 6 bases, J shed 1 base, and the junction held 3 bases outside the gene matches. The CDR3 has 14 residues. The CDR3 loop is CASRETGSNQPQHF. In nucleotides, the CDR3 is TGTGCCAGCAGGGAGACAGGGAGCAATCAGCCCCAGCATTTT.

This clonotype showed up many times. This chain links TRBV29-1 with TRBJ2-7, with 7 bases fitting TRBD1. V gave up 2 bases and J gave up 3 bases; unmatched junction bases: 4. CDR3 length: 13 residues. Germline loops: CDR1 SQVTM, CDR2 ANQGSEA. The CDR3 loop is CSVETGADYEQYF. The CDR3 nucleotides are TGCAGCGTTGAAACAGGGGCGGACTACGAGCAGTACTTC.

The chain recombines TRBV9 with TRBJ2-4, with 7 positions matching TRBD1. Germline values: CDR1 SGDLS, CDR2 YYNGEE. The J segment lost 5 bases and the V segment lost 7 bases, leaving 3 bases of the junction unmatched. The CDR3 has 12 residues. In nucleotides, the CDR3 is TGTGCCAGCTCCGGGACAGAAAACATTCAGTACTTC. Translating it yields CASSGTENIQYF.

This clonotype was seen many times. V is TRBV4-1 and J is TRBJ2-1, with 10 bases matching TRBD2. The CDR3 runs 15 residues. CDR1 is MGHRA and CDR2 is YSYEKL in the germline V gene. With 1 base clipped from V and 7 bases from J, the junction kept 4 bases outside the gene matches. For the CDR3, the DNA is TGCGCCAGCAGCCAAGGTCTAGCGGGAGAGAATGAGCAGTTCTTC. It translates to CASSQGLAGENEQFF.

This clonotype was detected many times. This sequence joins TRBV2 and TRBJ2-7; D is possibly TRBD2 (5 bases). This CDR3 contains 13 residues. Germline CDR1 SNHLY, CDR2 FYNNEI. The germline V and J ends were trimmed by 6 bases and 2 bases, with 11 bases remaining between them. CDR3 amino acids: CASSDGDPYEQYF. The CDR3 bases are TGTGCCAGCAGCGACGGGGATCCCTACGAGCAGTACTTC.

A few counts support this clonotype. The V call is TRBV27, the J call TRBJ1-3, with 8 nucleotides matching TRBD1. The CDR3 spans 13 residues. After removal of 6 bases from V and 4 bases from J, the junction contained 2 bases not matched to a gene. Germline V CDR1 and CDR2: MNHEY, SMNVEV (reference sequence). The CDR3 spells CASRGQGGNTIYF. The CDR3 nucleotides read TGTGCCAGCAGAGGACAGGGAGGAAACACCATATATTTT.

In its sample, this clonotype was seen a few times. Here the CDR3 DNA reads TGTGCCAGCAGTTTTGCAGGGTCGATGCCAGATACGCAGTATTTT. The encoded protein is CASSFAGSMPDTQYF. The gene calls are TRBV27 and TRBJ2-3, with a weak D call TRBD1 (5 bases). V lost 3 bases and J lost 4, with 14 bases in between. Germline CDR1 and CDR2: MNHEY and SMNVEV (reference sequence). The CDR3 runs 15 residues.

This clonotype was observed many times. V and J are TRBV7-8 and TRBJ2-4; 10 bases fit TRBD1. The V segment lost 5 bases and the J segment 9 bases; nucleotides outside the gene matches: 4. The CDR3 sequence is 13 residues long. Germline values: CDR1 SGHVS, CDR2 FQNEAQ. The CDR3 nucleotides are TGTGCCAGCAGCCCAGGACAGGGGGGCATTCAGTACTTC. As protein: CASSPGQGGIQYF.

The chain employs TRBV2 and TRBJ1-3; D gene unclear. The length of the CDR3 is 11 residues. Germline CDR1 reads SNHLY; CDR2 reads FYNNEI. Trimming cost V 6 bases and J 8 bases, with 8 bases left between them. Written as DNA, the CDR3 is TGTGCCAGCAGCATAGCACACACCATATATTTT. Translating it yields CASSIAHTIYF.

The gene calls are TRBV21-1 and TRBJ2-7; the D segment call TRBD1 is taken from the table without a DNA check. TRBV21-1 is annotated as a pseudogene. The CDR3 consists of 16 residues. CDR3 region: CASSKEETGCSGEQYF. CDR3 in DNA: TGTGCCAGCAGCAAAGAGGAGACAGGGTGTTCGGGCGAGCAGTACTTC.

The chain couples TRBV21-1 to TRBJ2-7; the table's D gene call, TRBD1, was not cross checked with the DNA. TRBV21-1 is annotated as a pseudogene. The CDR3 contains 17 residues. In nucleotides, the CDR3 is TGTGCCAGCAGCAAAGGGGCCTGGGGACCCGAGGACGACGAGCAGTACTTC. This translates into CASSKGAWGPEDDEQYF.

In this sample, this clonotype turned up many times. This chain links TRBV5-4 with TRBJ2-7; TRBD2 matches at 15 bases. The CDR3 sequence is 16 residues long. CDR1 and CDR2 from the germline V gene are SGHNT and YYREEE (reference sequence). The ends lost 3 bases at V and 6 bases at J; junction bases unmatched: 7. The CDR3 DNA reads as TGTGCCAGCAGCTCGCGGACTAGCGGGAGGGCCGCCGAGCAGTACTTC. This translates into CASSSRTSGRAAEQYF.

V and J are TRBV12-5 and TRBJ1-1; TRBD1 agrees at 12 bases. This CDR3 is built from 17 residues. With 6 bases clipped from V and 4 bases from J, the junction kept 12 bases outside the gene matches. Looked up from germline, CDR1 is LGHNT and CDR2 is FRNRAP. CDR3 sequence (DNA): TGTGCTAGTGGGATTCCGGGACAGGGGGCTTTCGGCACTGAAGCTTTCTTT. Amino acids: CASGIPGQGAFGTEAFF.